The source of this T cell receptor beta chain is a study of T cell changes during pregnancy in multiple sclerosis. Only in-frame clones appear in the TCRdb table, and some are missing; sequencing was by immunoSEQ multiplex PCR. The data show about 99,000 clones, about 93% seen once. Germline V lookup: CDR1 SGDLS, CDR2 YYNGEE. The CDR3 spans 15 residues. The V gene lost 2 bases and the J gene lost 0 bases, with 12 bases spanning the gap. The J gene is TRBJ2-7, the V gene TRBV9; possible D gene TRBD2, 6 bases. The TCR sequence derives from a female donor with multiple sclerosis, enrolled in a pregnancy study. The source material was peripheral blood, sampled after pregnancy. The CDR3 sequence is CASSVGDSSSYEQYF. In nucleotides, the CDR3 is TGTGCCAGCAGCGTCGGGGACTCTAGCTCCTACGAGCAGTACTTC.